The clone carrying this T cell receptor beta chain was picked up a small number of times. Isolated RNA was reverse transcribed in full, so expressed TCRB transcripts were sequenced. The table came from immunoSEQ multiplex PCR; TCRdb's copy has only in-frame clones and leaves some out. This sample yields about 330,000 clones, of which 11% are seen a single time; more than 0.015% belongs to the top ten. The sample belongs to a study of beta chain features in type 1 diabetes. Sample: naive CD4+ T cells from blood. The clonotype comes from a woman aged 30 to 39 in good health.

CDR3 residues: CASSDGLSGANVLTF. The CDR3 DNA follows: TGTGCCAGCAGTGATGGCCTCTCTGGGGCCAACGTCCTGACTTTC. This sequence joins TRBV2 and TRBJ2-6; D unresolved. The CDR3 is 15 amino acids. V lost 3 bases, J lost 0 bases, and 6 bases lay in between. The germline gives CDR1 SNHLY, CDR2 FYNNEI.